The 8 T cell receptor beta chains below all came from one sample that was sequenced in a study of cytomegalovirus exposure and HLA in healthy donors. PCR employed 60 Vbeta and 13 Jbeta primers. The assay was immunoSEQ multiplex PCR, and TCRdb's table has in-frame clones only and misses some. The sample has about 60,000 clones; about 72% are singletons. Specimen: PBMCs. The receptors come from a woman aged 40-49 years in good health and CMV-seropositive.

In nucleotides, the CDR3 is TGTGCCAGCAGTGACCCCAGGGTTCCGTACAATGAGCAGTTCTTC. Its protein product is CASSDPRVPYNEQFF. The J gene is TRBJ2-1, the V gene TRBV25-1; TRBD1 is a possible D gene (5 bases). V lost 3 bases, J lost 4 bases, and 13 bases lay in between. CDR3 length equals 15 residues. Per the germline V gene, CDR1 is MGHDK and CDR2 is SYGVNS.

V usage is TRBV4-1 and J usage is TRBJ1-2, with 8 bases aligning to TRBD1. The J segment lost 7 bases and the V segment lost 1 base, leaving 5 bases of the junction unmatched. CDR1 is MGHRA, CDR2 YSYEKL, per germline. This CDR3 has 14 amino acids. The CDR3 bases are TGCGCCAGCAGCCAAGCCAAACAGGGGGTTGGCTACACCTTC. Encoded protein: CASSQAKQGVGYTF.

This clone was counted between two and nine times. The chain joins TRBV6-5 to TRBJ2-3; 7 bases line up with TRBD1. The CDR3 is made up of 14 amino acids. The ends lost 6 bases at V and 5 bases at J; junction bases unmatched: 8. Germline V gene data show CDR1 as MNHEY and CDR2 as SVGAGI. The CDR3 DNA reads TGTGCCAGCAGCCTCGGGACAGTCAAAGATACGCAGTATTTT. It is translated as CASSLGTVKDTQYF.

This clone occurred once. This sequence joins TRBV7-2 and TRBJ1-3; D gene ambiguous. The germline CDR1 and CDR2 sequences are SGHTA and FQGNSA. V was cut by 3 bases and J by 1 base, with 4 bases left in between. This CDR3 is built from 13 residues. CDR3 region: CASSFLSGNTIYF. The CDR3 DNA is TGTGCCAGCAGCTTTCTGTCTGGAAACACCATATATTTT.

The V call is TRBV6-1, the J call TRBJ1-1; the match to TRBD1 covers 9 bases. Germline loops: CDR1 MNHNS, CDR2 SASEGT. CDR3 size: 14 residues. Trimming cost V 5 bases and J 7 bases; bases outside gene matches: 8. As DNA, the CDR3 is TGTGCCAGCAGTTCACTACAGGGGGCAGGTGAAGCTTTCTTT. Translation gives CASSSLQGAGEAFF.

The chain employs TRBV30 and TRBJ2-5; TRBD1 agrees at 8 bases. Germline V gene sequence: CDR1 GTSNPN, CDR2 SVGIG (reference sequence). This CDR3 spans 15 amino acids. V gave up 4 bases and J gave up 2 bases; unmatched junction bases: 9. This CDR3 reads CAWTPGTGGQETQYF. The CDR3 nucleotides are TGTGCCTGGACCCCCGGGACAGGAGGGCAAGAGACCCAGTACTTC.

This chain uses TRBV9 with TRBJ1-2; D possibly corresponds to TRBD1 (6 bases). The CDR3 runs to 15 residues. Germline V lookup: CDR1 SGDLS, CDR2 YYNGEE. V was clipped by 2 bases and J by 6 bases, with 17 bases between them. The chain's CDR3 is CASSVGTRQTNGYTF. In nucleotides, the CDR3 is TGTGCCAGCAGCGTTGGGACAAGACAAACCAATGGCTACACCTTC.

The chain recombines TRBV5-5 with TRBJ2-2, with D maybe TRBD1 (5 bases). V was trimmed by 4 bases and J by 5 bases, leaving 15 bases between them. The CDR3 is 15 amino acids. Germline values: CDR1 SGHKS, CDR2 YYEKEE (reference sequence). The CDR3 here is CASSPVAGRTGELFF. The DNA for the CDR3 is TGTGCCAGCAGCCCGGTGGCAGGGCGGACCGGGGAGCTGTTTTTT.